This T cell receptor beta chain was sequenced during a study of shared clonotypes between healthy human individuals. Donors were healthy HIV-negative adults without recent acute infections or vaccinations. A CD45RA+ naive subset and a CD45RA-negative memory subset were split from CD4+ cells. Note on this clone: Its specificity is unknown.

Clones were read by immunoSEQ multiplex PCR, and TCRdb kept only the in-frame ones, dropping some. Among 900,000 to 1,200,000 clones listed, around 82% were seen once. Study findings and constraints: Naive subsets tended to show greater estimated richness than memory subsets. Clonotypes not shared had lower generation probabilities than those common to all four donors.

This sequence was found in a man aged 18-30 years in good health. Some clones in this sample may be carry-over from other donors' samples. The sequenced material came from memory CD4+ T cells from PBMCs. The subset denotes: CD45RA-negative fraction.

Here the CDR3 DNA reads TGCGCCAGCAGCCTCAACGCCCCGCTTTTGCTAGCAAGAACCTACGAGCAGTACTTC. Its translation is CASSLNAPLLLARTYEQYF. V is TRBV4-1 and J is TRBJ2-7; possibly TRBD2 for D (5 bases). Trimming shortened V by 4 bases and J by 2 bases, and 27 bases separated the two germline ends. CDR1 is MGHRA and CDR2 is YSYEKL in the germline V gene. There are 19 residues in the CDR3.